One sample yielded the 31 T cell receptor beta chains listed below, sequenced in a study of T cell clonotyping in hematopoietic cell transplantation. The protocol was immunoSEQ multiplex PCR, while the TCRdb copy is restricted to in-frame clones and leaves out a portion. The sample records fewer than 30,000 clones, around 95% being singletons. Sequencing used peripheral blood mononuclear cells. The source is a man aged 45-65 years in good health. Some clones in this sample may be carry-over from other donors' samples.

The genes are TRBV5-8 and TRBJ2-3; TRBD2 agrees at 9 bases. V gave up 2 bases and J gave up 2 bases; unmatched junction bases: 6. This CDR3 has 16 residues. Germline CDR1 SGHTS, CDR2 YDEGEE. The CDR3 region is CASSFGAGGFTDTQYF. The CDR3 nucleotides are TGTGCCAGCAGCTTCGGAGCGGGGGGTTTCACAGATACGCAGTATTTT.

This chain uses TRBV5-1 with TRBJ1-6; D unresolved. Trimming left V 3 bases short and J 10 bases short, with 11 bases between. There are 13 residues in the CDR3. Looked up from germline, CDR1 is SGHRS and CDR2 is YFSETQ. The CDR3 nucleotides read TGCGCCAGCAGCTCGATGACGGGCTCACCCCTCCACTTT. Its protein is CASSSMTGSPLHF.

The V gene is TRBV7-7, the J gene TRBJ2-5; unclear D gene. This CDR3 has 13 residues. The germline CDR1 and CDR2 sequences are SSHAT and FNYEAQ (reference sequence). V lost 1 base, J lost 4 bases, and 7 bases lay in between. In DNA form, the CDR3 reads TGTGCCAGCAGCTTAGGTGGACCAGAGACCCAGTACTTC. This encodes CASSLGGPETQYF.

This chain joins TRBV7-2 and TRBJ2-1; a possible D gene is TRBD2 (5 bases). From germline, CDR1 is SGHTA and CDR2 FQGNSA. The CDR3 runs 14 residues. The V end was cut by 1 base, the J end by 8 bases, with 12 bases between. In nucleotides, the CDR3 is TGTGCCAGCAGCTTAGTTGAGGGTAGGGATGAGCAGTTCTTC. Translating it yields CASSLVEGRDEQFF. The full variable domain, with the rest looked up from reference TRBV7-2 and TRBJ2-1, is GAGVSQSPSNKVTEKGKDVELRCDPISGHTALYWYRQSLGQGLEFLIYFQGNSAPDKSGLPSDRFSAERTGGSVSTLTIQRTQQEDSAVYLCASSLVEGRDEQFFGPGTRLTVL.

The J gene is TRBJ1-2, the V gene TRBV7-8, with a weak D call TRBD1 (5 bases). The CDR3 has 15 amino acids. V dropped 5 bases and J dropped 4 bases, with 17 bases sitting between them. Looked up from germline, CDR1 is SGHVS and CDR2 is FQNEAQ. The CDR3 DNA is TGTGCCAGCAGCCCCCCCGTCGGGGGGACCTATGGCTACACCTTC. It codes for CASSPPVGGTYGYTF.

This clone has only a few counts. This chain connects TRBV7-8 to TRBJ2-7; TRBD1 is a possible D gene (6 bases). V was shortened by 4 bases and J by 2 bases, with 18 bases between the two germline ends. The CDR3 length is 16 residues. Looked up from germline, CDR1 is SGHVS and CDR2 is FQNEAQ. The CDR3 reads CASSSPNRDFPYEQYF. The CDR3 bases are TGTGCCAGCAGCTCCCCTAACAGGGATTTTCCCTACGAGCAGTACTTC.

This clone has just one count. This chain links TRBV19 with TRBJ2-3, with 10 bases identical to TRBD2. The germline V gene encodes CDR1 LNHDA and CDR2 SQIVND (reference sequence). J gave up 3 bases and V 7 bases, and 4 bases lay outside the gene matches. The CDR3 is made up of 14 amino acids. The CDR3 here is CASKASGGTDTQYF. The CDR3 coding sequence is TGTGCCAGTAAGGCTAGCGGGGGTACAGATACGCAGTATTTT.

The CDR3 here is CASRKTAQETQYF. The CDR3 nucleotides read TGTGCCAGTAGAAAAACAGCACAAGAGACCCAGTACTTC. This chain links TRBV19 with TRBJ2-5; D not resolved. The CDR3 covers 13 residues. CDR1 is LNHDA and CDR2 is SQIVND in the germline V gene (reference sequence). Trimming cost V 6 bases and J 2 bases, with 10 bases left between them.

This chain connects TRBV5-1 to TRBJ2-5; D ambiguous. The V end was cut by 3 bases, the J end by 3 bases, with 21 bases between. Germline CDR1 reads SGHRS; CDR2 reads YFSETQ. The CDR3 consists of 17 residues. The CDR3 bases are TGCGCCAGCAGCTCCTACGGCCGCACAAATTTAAAAGAGACCCAGTACTTC. Translating gives CASSSYGRTNLKETQYF.

This sequence joins TRBV9 and TRBJ1-2; a weak D match, TRBD1 (6 bases). The V end lost 0 bases, the J end lost 8 bases, and 17 bases lay between the germline ends. The CDR3 has 15 residues. CDR1 SGDLS and CDR2 YYNGEE come from the germline V gene. CDR3 sequence reads: CASSVGIGGGTGYTF. Written as DNA, the CDR3 is TGTGCCAGCAGCGTAGGAATAGGAGGGGGGACCGGCTACACCTTC.

The rearrangement joins TRBV19 to TRBJ1-5, with a possible D match to TRBD1 (5 bases). The V end was cut by 5 bases, the J end by 2 bases, with 13 bases between. This CDR3 has 15 amino acids. The germline gives CDR1 LNHDA, CDR2 SQIVND (reference sequence). The CDR3 DNA follows: TGTGCCAGTAGTGGGGCGGAGGCGGGCAATCAGCCCCAGCATTTT. Its protein product is CASSGAEAGNQPQHF.

This chain uses TRBV5-1 with TRBJ1-2; D remains ambiguous. Germline V CDR1 and CDR2: SGHRS, YFSETQ. Trimming removed 0 bases from V and 2 bases from J, with 11 bases in between. The CDR3 extends over 15 amino acids. CDR3 residues: CASSLDGRSNYGYTF. In nucleotides, the CDR3 is TGCGCCAGCAGCTTGGACGGACGTTCAAACTATGGCTACACCTTC.

The sample holds one count of this clone. This sequence joins TRBV7-8 and TRBJ1-5; D not certain. The germline V and J ends were trimmed by 3 bases and 2 bases, with 11 bases remaining between them. The CDR3 extends over 15 amino acids. Germline V gene data show CDR1 as SGHVS and CDR2 as FQNEAQ. DNA of the CDR3: TGTGCCAGCAGCTTTATAGGAACAGGCAATCAGCCCCAGCATTTT. Protein: CASSFIGTGNQPQHF.

The V call is TRBV7-2, the J call TRBJ2-7; possibly TRBD2 for D (5 bases). The CDR3 covers 14 residues. Trimming shortened V by 8 bases and J by 4 bases, and 18 bases separated the two germline ends. CDR1 SGHTA and CDR2 FQGNSA come from the germline V gene. CDR3 sequence: CASLHSGLTYEQYF. The CDR3 DNA follows: TGTGCCAGCCTACATTCAGGACTGACGTACGAGCAGTACTTC.

The rearrangement joins TRBV7-2 to TRBJ2-2, with 8 bases matching TRBD1. Per the germline V gene, CDR1 is SGHTA and CDR2 is FQGNSA. The CDR3 is made up of 16 amino acids. The V segment lost 3 bases and the J segment 7 bases; nucleotides outside the gene matches: 10. The CDR3 region is CASSLGRQGWVGELFF. CDR3 sequence (DNA): TGTGCCAGCAGCTTGGGGAGACAGGGGTGGGTCGGGGAGCTGTTTTTT.

This chain connects TRBV7-9 to TRBJ2-7, with D maybe TRBD2 (5 bases). This CDR3 comprises 14 residues. The ends were cut back, 5 bases at V and 2 bases at J, with 13 bases in the middle. Germline CDR1 is SEHNR and CDR2 is FQNEAQ (reference sequence). This CDR3 reads CASSTTGFTYEQYF. The CDR3 DNA reads as TGTGCCAGCAGCACAACGGGGTTCACCTACGAGCAGTACTTC.

V usage is TRBV7-9 and J usage is TRBJ2-7; TRBD1 matches 7 bases. CDR1 SEHNR and CDR2 FQNEAQ come from the germline V gene (reference sequence). V shed 2 bases and J 3 bases; nucleotides not matched to a gene: 10. The CDR3 is 16 amino acids. Written as DNA, the CDR3 is TGTGCCAGCAGCTTACCCGGGACAGACGGTCTCTACGAGCAGTACTTC. Its translation is CASSLPGTDGLYEQYF.

This chain's CDR3 is CASSTASGTNEKLFF. The CDR3 region has the DNA TGTGCCAGCAGCACGGCGTCGGGGACTAATGAAAAACTGTTTTTT. The rearrangement links TRBV9 to TRBJ1-4; D is unresolved. Germline V CDR1 and CDR2: SGDLS, YYNGEE. Trimming removed 4 bases at V and 2 bases at J, with 12 bases between. This CDR3 has 15 residues.

The chain employs TRBV27 and TRBJ1-6; D unresolved. CDR3 length equals 13 residues. The germline V and J ends were trimmed by 2 bases and 10 bases, with 9 bases remaining between them. Germline assignment: CDR1 MNHEY and CDR2 SMNVEV (reference sequence). CDR3 sequence: CASSLGPSSPLHF. The CDR3 nucleotides are TGTGCCAGCAGTTTAGGGCCTTCCTCACCCCTCCACTTT.

The rearrangement links TRBV30 to TRBJ1-2; D might be TRBD1 (6 bases). The CDR3 has 14 residues. Germline V gene lookup returns CDR1 GTSNPN and CDR2 SVGIG (reference sequence). V was shortened by 6 bases and J by 4 bases, with 18 bases between the two germline ends. CDR3 coding DNA: TGTGCCTGTTCTTGGACAGACATGGGCTATGGCTACACCTTC. This translates into CACSWTDMGYGYTF.

The J gene is TRBJ2-3, the V gene TRBV14; no firm D call. Germline V gene sequence: CDR1 SGHDN, CDR2 FVKESK. The V end lost 1 base, the J end lost 2 bases, and 13 bases lay between the germline ends. The CDR3 has 16 residues. CDR3 sequence (DNA): TGTGCCAGCAGCCAAGTGGCACATCCCTACACAGATACGCAGTATTTT. This gives the protein CASSQVAHPYTDTQYF.

V is TRBV6-5 and J is TRBJ2-5; unclear D gene. The CDR3 covers 11 residues. The V gene lost 7 bases and the J gene lost 3 bases, with 6 bases spanning the gap. Germline V gene lookup returns CDR1 MNHEY and CDR2 SVGAGI. This CDR3 reads CASTYEETQYF. CDR3 nucleotides: TGTGCCAGCACCTACGAAGAGACCCAGTACTTC.

This rearrangement joins TRBV29-1 to TRBJ2-7; D call uncertain. The CDR3 has 12 residues. V lost 4 bases and J 2 bases, leaving 9 bases between the germline ends. CDR1 and CDR2 (germline): SQVTM, ANQGSEA. CDR3: CSVAGSPYEQYF. CDR3 nucleotide sequence: TGCAGCGTTGCAGGCAGTCCCTACGAGCAGTACTTC.

The chain recombines TRBV19 with TRBJ1-6, with D possibly TRBD1 on 6 matching bases. This CDR3 is built from 15 residues. The V end lost 3 bases, the J end lost 9 bases, and 15 bases lay between the germline ends. Germline lookup yields CDR1 LNHDA and CDR2 SQIVND (reference sequence). The CDR3 region has the DNA TGTGCCAGTAGTATCACGGGGGCGGCGGGTTCACCCCTCCACTTT. It encodes CASSITGAAGSPLHF.

The CDR3 region has the DNA TGTGCCAGCAGCCAAGTCCCTCGGACTAGCGGGGGTGCGGACATTCAGTACTTC. Translating gives CASSQVPRTSGGADIQYF. The chain employs TRBV4-2 and TRBJ2-4; TRBD2 aligns across 13 bases. Per the germline V gene, CDR1 is LGHNA and CDR2 is YNFKEQ. This CDR3 spans 18 amino acids. V lost 1 base and J lost 8; bases outside the gene matches: 11.

The CDR3 DNA follows: TGCGCCAGCAGCCAGACAGTGGGTGGTAGCGGTTACTATGGCTACACCTTC. It yields the protein CASSQTVGGSGYYGYTF. The V gene is TRBV4-1, the J gene TRBJ1-2; a weak D match, TRBD1 (5 bases). The CDR3 runs 17 residues. Looked up from germline, CDR1 is MGHRA and CDR2 is YSYEKL. Trimming took off 3 bases at V and 3 bases at J, with 20 bases between the two ends.

The rearrangement joins TRBV7-2 to TRBJ1-5; D call uncertain. CDR1 is SGHTA and CDR2 is FQGNSA in the germline V gene. V lost 4 bases and J 7 bases, leaving 11 bases between the germline ends. The length of the CDR3 is 13 residues. CDR3 coding DNA: TGTGCCAGCAGCTCACAGAACCCACAGCCCCAGCATTTT. As protein: CASSSQNPQPQHF.

V is TRBV29-1 and J is TRBJ1-2, with TRBD1 as a possible D gene (5 bases). Germline CDR1 and CDR2: SQVTM and ANQGSEA. V was shortened by 7 bases and J by 3 bases, with 9 bases between the two germline ends. The CDR3 covers 11 residues. As DNA, the CDR3 is TGCAGCGGAGGGACTTACTATGGCTACACCTTC. It codes for CSGGTYYGYTF.

The rearrangement joins TRBV7-8 to TRBJ2-7, with 9 bases lining up with TRBD1. From germline, CDR1 is SGHVS and CDR2 FQNEAQ. V dropped 5 bases and J dropped 2; count of bases not matched to a gene: 10. There are 16 residues in the CDR3. The CDR3 DNA follows: TGTGCCAGCAGCAATCGGGACAGGGTAAGCGCCTACGAGCAGTACTTC. This translates into CASSNRDRVSAYEQYF.

J is TRBJ1-1 and V is TRBV7-2, with 7 bases lining up with TRBD1. This CDR3 spans 14 amino acids. CDR1 is SGHTA and CDR2 is FQGNSA in the germline V gene. Losses at the gene ends were 2 bases for V and 6 bases for J; bases not matched to a gene: 6. CDR3 in DNA: TGTGCCAGCAGCTTATCCCTGGGACAGCCTGAAGCTTTCTTT. Protein: CASSLSLGQPEAFF. Supplemented by reference TRBV7-2 and TRBJ1-1, the full variable domain reads GAGVSQSPSNKVTEKGKDVELRCDPISGHTALYWYRQSLGQGLEFLIYFQGNSAPDKSGLPSDRFSAERTGGSVSTLTIQRTQQEDSAVYLCASSLSLGQPEAFFGQGTRLTVV.

CDR3 residues: CASSYISGSNTEAFF. As DNA, the CDR3 is TGTGCCAGCAGCTATATATCGGGCTCTAACACTGAAGCTTTCTTT. The rearrangement uses TRBV11-2 and TRBJ1-1; D gene ambiguous. V was trimmed by 4 bases and J by 2 bases, leaving 14 bases between them. The CDR3 contains 15 residues. The germline CDR1 and CDR2 sequences are SGHAT and FQNNGV.